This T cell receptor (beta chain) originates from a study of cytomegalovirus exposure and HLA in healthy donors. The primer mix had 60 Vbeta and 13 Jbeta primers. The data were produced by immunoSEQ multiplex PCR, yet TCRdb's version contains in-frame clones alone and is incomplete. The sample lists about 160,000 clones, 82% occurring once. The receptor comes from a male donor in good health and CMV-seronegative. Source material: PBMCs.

In DNA form, the CDR3 reads TGTGCCAGCAGCCCGCGGGCGGTGAACACTGAAGCTTTCTTT. Translating it yields CASSPRAVNTEAFF. The chain combines TRBV7-2 with TRBJ1-1; D remains ambiguous. Trimming took 5 bases from V and 0 from J, leaving 10 bases between them. Germline values: CDR1 SGHTA, CDR2 FQGNSA. The CDR3 length is 14 residues.